This T cell receptor (beta chain) was observed in a study of CD8+ T cells in alopecia areata. The study's findings and limits: The study found tofacitinib significantly decreased scalp clonality and expanded CD8+ clones among the top 100. A great number of expanded lesional clones endured in scalp and blood during tofacitinib.

The CDR3 is 14 residues long. With 0 bases removed from V and 6 bases from J, the gap between germline ends came to 8 bases. As concerns this clone: What it recognizes is unknown.

cDNA reverse transcribed from extracted RNA served as the sequencing template. Method: immunoSEQ multiplex PCR; TCRdb's copy keeps in-frame clones and lacks some. This repertoire shows 130,000 or so clones, around 87% found once; its top ten account for about 13%. The treatment is: oral pan-JAK inhibitor, 5-10 mg twice daily. Obtained from alopecia areata patients were lesional scalp punch biopsies along with peripheral blood. PBMCs were stained for CD3, CD4 and CD8, and CD4+ and CD8+ T cells were sorted. The chain employs TRBV23-1 and TRBJ2-2; no clear D gene. TRBV23-1 is an open reading frame, and its role is uncertain. The sequenced sample was CD8+ T cells sorted from blood, obtained at week 4, from a patient treated with tofacitinib. This TCR was recovered from a human donor with alopecia areata. This CDR3 is CASSQSVRSGELFF. CDR3 sequence (DNA): TGCGCCAGCAGTCAATCTGTACGGTCCGGGGAGCTGTTTTTT.